The next 25 T cell receptor beta chains were all read from a single sample in a study of T cells in Graves' hyperthyroidism and ophthalmopathy. Template material for amplifying TCR beta CDR3 regions consisted of RNA transcripts. Researchers ran a first-round RT-PCR on the TCR CDR3 using the HTBI primer set. TCRdb fed the multiplex PCR reads into MiXCR, producing one record per CDR3 protein. The sample has about 560,000 distinct CDR3 sequences; approximately 15% are singletons. The sequenced sample was blood. The source is a woman under 40 with Graves' hyperthyroidism.

In the case of this clonotype: A read error may explain this, as a much larger clone is one base away. The chain combines TRBV6-5 with TRBJ1-1, with 7 bases identical to TRBD1. The V and J ends lost 0 bases and 3 bases, in that order; junction bases with no gene match: 4. The CDR3 spans 15 residues. Germline lookup yields CDR1 MNHEY and CDR2 SVGAGI. The CDR3 DNA is TGTGCCAGCAGTTACTCCGGGACAGCTTACACTGAAGCTTTCTTT. Translating gives CASSYSGTAYTEAFF.

This clonotype showed up many times. The chain carries TRBV20-1 and TRBJ2-1, with D maybe TRBD2 (6 bases). Germline V gives CDR1 DFQATT, CDR2 SNEGSKA (reference sequence). Trimming cost V 1 base and J 0 bases, with 10 bases left between them. CDR3 size: 15 residues. The CDR3 DNA reads TGCAGTGCTAGAGGGGAGGTAGCCTCCTACAATGAGCAGTTCTTC. Translating gives CSARGEVASYNEQFF.

This clonotype was seen repeatedly, ten times or more. The chain couples TRBV24-1 to TRBJ2-5; D is ambiguous. Trimming shortened V by 3 bases and J by 5 bases, and 15 bases separated the two germline ends. Germline-derived CDR1 and CDR2 are KGHDR and SFDVKD. CDR3 length equals 15 residues. For the CDR3, the DNA is TGTGCCACCAGTGATCCGTACCCAATGGGCGAGACCCAGTACTTC. It is translated as CATSDPYPMGETQYF.

V usage is TRBV15 and J usage is TRBJ1-1, with D tentatively TRBD1 (5 bases). Germline values: CDR1 LNHNV, CDR2 YYDKDF (reference sequence). This CDR3 is built from 14 residues. Trimming took 0 bases from V and 11 from J, leaving 16 bases between them. The CDR3 loop reads CATSRDRVGLRAFF. CDR3 sequence (DNA): TGTGCCACCAGCAGAGATCGCGTGGGGCTTCGGGCTTTCTTT.

This clonotype was recorded a few times. V gene TRBV7-9 combines with J gene TRBJ1-1; 8 bases map to TRBD1. The V gene's germline CDR1 is SEHNR and CDR2 FQNEAQ (reference sequence). This CDR3 is built from 16 residues. V was pared by 1 base and J by 6 bases, with 10 bases of the junction left unmatched. The CDR3 region is CASSLVLLQGGPEAFF. CDR3 coding DNA: TGTGCCAGCAGCTTAGTCCTTCTACAGGGGGGCCCTGAAGCTTTCTTT.

This clonotype appeared many times. The chain employs TRBV27 and TRBJ1-5; no reliable D call. With 2 bases removed from V and 6 bases from J, the gap between germline ends came to 8 bases. The V gene's germline CDR1 is MNHEY and CDR2 SMNVEV (reference sequence). CDR3 length: 13 residues. This CDR3 is CASSLNSGQPQHF. CDR3 coding DNA: TGTGCCAGCAGTTTAAATAGCGGTCAGCCCCAGCATTTT.

CDR3: CAWSIRLAGGLYEQYF. The CDR3 DNA reads TGTGCCTGGAGCATACGACTAGCGGGAGGACTCTACGAGCAGTACTTC. The rearrangement uses TRBV30 and TRBJ2-7; 13 nucleotides line up with TRBD2. CDR3 length: 16 residues. Germline-derived CDR1 and CDR2 are GTSNPN and SVGIG (reference sequence). V shed 3 bases and J 3 bases; nucleotides not matched to a gene: 8.

There are many counts of this clonotype. The rearrangement links TRBV30 to TRBJ1-1, with TRBD1 as a possible D gene (5 bases). The V and J ends lost 0 bases and 11 bases respectively, with 10 bases between them. Germline lookup yields CDR1 GTSNPN and CDR2 SVGIG (reference sequence). The CDR3 loop spans 11 amino acids. The CDR3, as DNA: TGTGCCTGGAGTGTTGGACAAGGGGCTTTCTTT. Its translation: CAWSVGQGAFF.

The chain employs TRBV28 and TRBJ1-5, with D possibly being TRBD1 (5 bases). Germline CDR1 is MDHEN and CDR2 is SYDVKM. V lost 5 bases, J lost 5 bases, and 16 bases lay in between. The CDR3 is made up of 15 amino acids. CDR3 coding DNA: TGTGCCAGCAGTGGGGACGGGGTATGGGATCAGCCCCAGCATTTT. It codes for CASSGDGVWDQPQHF. The whole variable domain, filled in from reference TRBV28 and TRBJ1-5, reads DVKVTQSSRYLVKRTGEKVFLECVQDMDHENMFWYRQDPGLGLRLIYFSYDVKMKEKGDIPEGYSVSREKKERFSLILESASTNQTSMYLCASSGDGVWDQPQHFGDGTRLSIL.

This clonotype was observed a handful of times. This sequence joins TRBV4-2 and TRBJ2-5; tentatively, D is TRBD1 (5 bases). This CDR3 is built from 15 residues. CDR1 is LGHNA, CDR2 YNFKEQ, per germline. The V end lost 1 base, the J end lost 5 bases, and 14 bases lay between the germline ends. CDR3 sequence reads: CASSQGTPQGETQYF. The CDR3 DNA follows: TGTGCCAGCAGCCAAGGGACCCCGCAGGGCGAGACCCAGTACTTC.

This clonotype was recorded many times. J is TRBJ1-1 and V is TRBV28; no clear D gene. V lost 3 bases, J lost 4 bases, and 12 bases lay in between. This CDR3 is built from 14 residues. The germline gives CDR1 MDHEN, CDR2 SYDVKM. In DNA, the CDR3 is TGTGCCAGCAGTTTTGGCCTAAGGAGCACTGAAGCTTTCTTT. Its protein product is CASSFGLRSTEAFF. Filled out from reference TRBV28 and TRBJ1-1, the complete variable domain reads DVKVTQSSRYLVKRTGEKVFLECVQDMDHENMFWYRQDPGLGLRLIYFSYDVKMKEKGDIPEGYSVSREKKERFSLILESASTNQTSMYLCASSFGLRSTEAFFGQGTRLTVV.

CDR3 sequence: CAWRRFKGLAGLMDGSNEQFF. For the CDR3, the DNA is TGTGCCTGGCGTAGGTTTAAGGGACTAGCGGGCTTGATGGATGGATCCAATGAGCAGTTCTTC. The chain recombines TRBV30 with TRBJ2-1; 12 bases map to TRBD2. CDR3 size: 21 residues. Germline-derived CDR1 and CDR2 are GTSNPN and SVGIG (reference sequence). Trimming at V came to 5 bases and at J to 6 bases, leaving 26 bases not matched to a gene.

This chain links TRBV2 with TRBJ1-1; TRBD1 matches at 8 bases. Germline V gives CDR1 SNHLY, CDR2 FYNNEI. V gave up 1 base and J gave up 5 bases; unmatched junction bases: 3. There are 14 residues in the CDR3. The CDR3 nucleotides read TGTGCCAGCAGTGAAGGCAGGGGGCGGACTGAAGCTTTCTTT. Its protein is CASSEGRGRTEAFF.

This clonotype was counted ten times or more. The rearrangement links TRBV7-9 to TRBJ2-1, with 9 bases fitting TRBD1. Germline V CDR1 and CDR2: SEHNR, FQNEAQ (reference sequence). The ends lost 5 bases at V and 8 bases at J; junction bases unmatched: 4. The CDR3 is made up of 13 amino acids. The CDR3 loop reads CASSIGQGYEQFF. As DNA, the CDR3 is TGTGCCAGCAGCATAGGACAGGGGTATGAGCAGTTCTTC. The variable domain in full, completed from reference TRBV7-9 and TRBJ2-1, reads DTGVSQNPRHKITKRGQNVTFRCDPISEHNRLYWYRQTLGQGPEFLTYFQNEAQLEKSRLLSDRFSAERPKGSFSTLEIQRTEQGDSAMYLCASSIGQGYEQFFGPGTRLTVL.

This clonotype was recorded many times. The chain recombines TRBV29-1 with TRBJ1-1, with D perhaps TRBD1 (6 bases). CDR1 and CDR2 from the germline V gene are SQVTM and ANQGSEA. Trimming took off 4 bases at V and 4 bases at J, with 13 bases between the two ends. The CDR3 covers 13 residues. The chain's CDR3 is CSVGNREGTEAFF. The CDR3 DNA reads TGCAGCGTTGGGAACAGGGAGGGCACTGAAGCTTTCTTT.

This clonotype was counted many times. This chain links TRBV2 with TRBJ1-1; 8 bases map to TRBD1. V was clipped by 7 bases and J by 7 bases; unmatched bases: 5. This CDR3 comprises 12 residues. Germline-derived CDR1 and CDR2 are SNHLY and FYNNEI. The chain's CDR3 is CASKGQDVEAFF. CDR3 DNA sequence: TGTGCCAGCAAGGGACAGGACGTTGAAGCTTTCTTT.

This clonotype was found many times. The chain is built from TRBV11-2 and TRBJ2-3; the match to TRBD2 covers 8 bases. With V trimmed by 5 bases and J by 2 bases, 9 bases remained unmatched. Germline CDR1 and CDR2: SGHAT and FQNNGV. This CDR3 region has 16 residues. The CDR3 DNA sequence: TGTGCCAGCAGCCGATTTAGCGGGGTTTCCACAGATACGCAGTATTTT. Translation gives CASSRFSGVSTDTQYF.

This clonotype has a count of ten or more. The chain recombines TRBV20-1 with TRBJ1-2; no firm D call. Germline V gives CDR1 DFQATT, CDR2 SNEGSKA (reference sequence). The CDR3 is 12 residues long. Trimming pared 6 bases from V and 4 bases from J, leaving 12 bases between. CDR3 bases: TGCAGTGCCATAGCAGATATCTATGGCTACACCTTC. Protein: CSAIADIYGYTF.

This clonotype was counted ten times or more. The chain employs TRBV20-1 and TRBJ1-1; TRBD1 matches 9 bases. CDR3 length: 13 amino acids. CDR1 and CDR2 (germline): DFQATT, SNEGSKA (reference sequence). Unmatched junction bases numbered 5, after V lost 6 bases and J lost 3 bases. CDR3 nucleotides: TGCAGTGCCCCGGGACAGGGCGACACTGAAGCTTTCTTT. Translation gives CSAPGQGDTEAFF.

The chain employs TRBV7-9 and TRBJ2-1; possible D gene TRBD2, 5 bases. The ends were cut back, 4 bases at V and 3 bases at J, with 16 bases in the middle. Germline values: CDR1 SEHNR, CDR2 FQNEAQ (reference sequence). The CDR3 extends over 16 amino acids. The CDR3 loop reads CASSSSSGARYNEQFF. The CDR3 bases are TGTGCCAGCAGCTCCTCAAGCGGAGCCCGCTACAATGAGCAGTTCTTC.

Note on this clonotype: A much larger clone sits a single nucleotide away, making a read error possible. The gene calls are TRBV20-1 and TRBJ2-7; possible D gene TRBD2, 6 bases. The V and J ends lost 2 bases and 3 bases respectively, with 23 bases between them. Germline loops: CDR1 DFQATT, CDR2 SNEGSKA (reference sequence). This CDR3 comprises 17 residues. The CDR3 loop is CSARPGRDFYLGYEQYF. CDR3 nucleotide sequence: TGCAGTGCTAGACCCGGAAGGGACTTCTACCTCGGCTACGAGCAGTACTTC.

The table lists this clonotype with many counts. The gene calls are TRBV28 and TRBJ2-7, with D perhaps matching TRBD2 (6 bases). There are 13 residues in the CDR3. CDR1 MDHEN and CDR2 SYDVKM come from the germline V gene. Deletions cut 10 bases from V and 1 base from J, with 14 bases between. CDR3 in amino acids: CATCMGGSYEQYF. The CDR3 DNA is TGTGCCACTTGTATGGGAGGTTCCTACGAGCAGTACTTC.

V gene TRBV27 combines with J gene TRBJ2-3; 10 bases are a match to TRBD1. After removal of 3 bases from V and 4 bases from J, the junction contained 4 bases not matched to a gene. The CDR3 extends over 15 amino acids. In germline, CDR1 is MNHEY, CDR2 SMNVEV (reference sequence). The CDR3 DNA follows: TGTGCCAGCAGTTTTAGGGGACAGGGGCCAGATACGCAGTATTTT. This codes for CASSFRGQGPDTQYF.

This chain links TRBV30 with TRBJ2-1; 8 nucleotides match TRBD2. The CDR3 has 20 residues. Germline loops: CDR1 GTSNPN, CDR2 SVGIG (reference sequence). The V segment lost 1 base and the J segment 3 bases; nucleotides outside the gene matches: 20. The CDR3 region is CAWSDPHRKGLEVFYNEQFF. DNA for the CDR3: TGTGCCTGGAGTGATCCACATAGGAAGGGACTAGAGGTCTTCTACAATGAGCAGTTCTTC. Supplemented by reference TRBV30 and TRBJ2-1, the full variable domain reads SQTIHQWPATLVQPVGSPLSLECTVEGTSNPNLYWYRQAAGRGLQLLFYSVGIGQISSEVPQNLSASRPQDRQFILSSKKLLLSDSGFYLCAWSDPHRKGLEVFYNEQFFGPGTRLTVL.

This clonotype showed up just a few times. The V and J genes are TRBV27 and TRBJ1-1; TRBD1 agrees at 7 bases. The germline gives CDR1 MNHEY, CDR2 SMNVEV (reference sequence). The V and J ends lost 4 bases and 1 base, in that order; junction bases with no gene match: 6. The CDR3 has 15 amino acids. In nucleotides, the CDR3 is TGTGCCAGCAGTTCACAGGGGTGGGCGAACACTGAAGCTTTCTTT. Amino acid sequence: CASSSQGWANTEAFF.